The present TCR beta chain was sequenced within a study of cytomegalovirus exposure and HLA in healthy donors. Study summary: An earlier analysis found 117 million unique TCR beta sequences from roughly 170 million T cells.

The CDR3 is 14 amino acids. Per the germline V gene, CDR1 is MNHEY and CDR2 is SVGAGI. The J segment lost 4 bases and the V segment lost 5 bases, leaving 4 bases of the junction unmatched. This clone was counted between two and nine times. PCR primers comprised 60 Vbeta and 13 Jbeta primers. Sequencing used immunoSEQ multiplex PCR; TCRdb keeps in-frame clones, though not all of them. Altogether about 120,000 clones are present, approximately 8.6% being singletons, with the ten largest covering 5% to 6.5%. The chain couples TRBV6-5 to TRBJ2-7; 11 bases match TRBD1. The clonotype was recovered from a woman aged 40 to 50 in good health and CMV-seropositive. The source material was PBMCs. The DNA for the CDR3 is TGTGCCAGCAGTAAACGGGACAGGGGGTACGAGCAGTACTTC. Its protein is CASSKRDRGYEQYF.